These 29 T cell receptor beta chains were sequenced from one sample in a study of blood T cell repertoires in COVID-19. The table came from immunoSEQ multiplex PCR; TCRdb's copy has only in-frame clones and leaves some out. This table holds some 220,000 clones, approximately 85% found once. Sequenced input: peripheral blood. These receptor sequences come from a woman in her seventies with COVID-19, enrolled during active disease.

This clone has a single count. The chain uses TRBV28 and TRBJ1-2; perhaps TRBD1 as D (5 bases). V was cut by 3 bases and J by 6 bases, with 17 bases left in between. This CDR3 comprises 15 residues. Germline CDR1 and CDR2: MDHEN and SYDVKM. CDR3 loop: CASSFLQGGLNGYTF. CDR3 coding DNA: TGTGCCAGCAGTTTTCTTCAGGGAGGGCTAAATGGCTACACCTTC.

The rearrangement uses TRBV28 and TRBJ1-5; weak D call: TRBD1 (5 bases). This CDR3 spans 14 amino acids. With 10 bases removed from V and 1 base from J, the gap between germline ends came to 14 bases. Looked up from germline, CDR1 is MDHEN and CDR2 is SYDVKM. The CDR3: CATLTRQSNQPQHF. In DNA, the CDR3 is TGTGCCACACTTACCAGACAGAGCAATCAGCCCCAGCATTTT.

The sample holds a few counts of this clone. The chain recombines TRBV7-2 with TRBJ1-4, with D uncertain. The CDR3 runs 15 residues. The ends were cut back, 6 bases at V and 4 bases at J, with 15 bases in the middle. The germline V gene encodes CDR1 SGHTA and CDR2 FQGNSA. CDR3 DNA sequence: TGTGCCAGCAGTCGGCGCGCGGGTAATAATGAAAAACTGTTTTTT. Translation gives CASSRRAGNNEKLFF.

In its sample, this clone was seen a few times. This chain links TRBV27 with TRBJ1-6; 9 positions agree with TRBD1. Germline V gene sequence: CDR1 MNHEY, CDR2 SMNVEV (reference sequence). With 6 bases clipped from V and 6 bases from J, the junction kept 6 bases outside the gene matches. The CDR3 contains 15 residues. CDR3 amino acids: CASRYRGLINSPLHF. CDR3 sequence (DNA): TGTGCCAGCAGGTACAGGGGGCTTATTAATTCACCCCTCCACTTT.

The chain is built from TRBV28 and TRBJ1-3; weak D call: TRBD1 (6 bases). The ends were cut back, 2 bases at V and 1 base at J, with 6 bases in the middle. The CDR3 consists of 14 residues. Germline values: CDR1 MDHEN, CDR2 SYDVKM. DNA of the CDR3: TGTGCCAGCAGTTTAGGGACATCTGGAAACACCATATATTTT. It encodes CASSLGTSGNTIYF.

This chain links TRBV27 with TRBJ2-7, with 8 bases fitting TRBD1. The germline V gene encodes CDR1 MNHEY and CDR2 SMNVEV (reference sequence). CDR3 length: 14 amino acids. J was trimmed by 5 bases and V by 3 bases; bases with no gene match: 6. The CDR3 is CASSFWDRPHEQYF. CDR3 nucleotide sequence: TGTGCCAGCAGTTTCTGGGACAGGCCTCACGAGCAGTACTTC.

The genes are TRBV5-1 and TRBJ2-7; D is unclear. V was clipped by 2 bases and J by 2 bases, with 8 bases between them. CDR1 and CDR2 (germline): SGHRS, YFSETQ. The CDR3 runs to 13 residues. As DNA, the CDR3 is TGCGCCAGCAGCTTTAACAGAGCCTACGAGCAGTACTTC. Encoded protein: CASSFNRAYEQYF.

The CDR3 sequence is CASSFSSGRGTDTQYF. The CDR3 coding sequence is TGTGCCAGCAGCTTTAGTAGCGGGAGGGGCACAGATACGCAGTATTTT. This chain links TRBV7-9 with TRBJ2-3; 11 bases are a match to TRBD2. The ends lost 3 bases at V and 1 base at J; junction bases unmatched: 3. Germline V gene lookup returns CDR1 SEHNR and CDR2 FQNEAQ (reference sequence). CDR3 length: 16 amino acids.

The chain has TRBV5-8 and TRBJ2-7; 15 nucleotides line up with TRBD2. The ends lost 4 bases at V and 3 bases at J; junction bases unmatched: 2. Per germline, CDR1 SGHTS and CDR2 YDEGEE. The CDR3 covers 15 residues. CDR3 amino acids: CASSPGLAGGYEQYF. DNA of the CDR3: TGTGCCAGCAGCCCGGGACTAGCGGGAGGCTACGAGCAGTACTTC.

The CDR3, as DNA: TGTGCCAGTAGTATTACTAGCTTGAATGAGCAGTTCTTC. The encoded protein is CASSITSLNEQFF. The rearrangement uses TRBV19 and TRBJ2-1; weak D call: TRBD2 (6 bases). The CDR3 has 13 residues. Trimming removed 3 bases at V and 7 bases at J, with 10 bases between. Germline V gene lookup returns CDR1 LNHDA and CDR2 SQIVND (reference sequence).

The chain joins TRBV19 to TRBJ1-2, with no clear D. Per the germline V gene, CDR1 is LNHDA and CDR2 is SQIVND (reference sequence). This CDR3 has 13 residues. Trimming left V 6 bases short and J 3 bases short, with 11 bases between. CDR3 coding DNA: TGTGCCAGTAGCATTCAGGCTTACTATGGCTACACCTTC. Translating gives CASSIQAYYGYTF.

This rearrangement joins TRBV7-2 to TRBJ2-5; 8 bases match TRBD2. Germline CDR1 SGHTA, CDR2 FQGNSA. J was trimmed by 7 bases and V by 5 bases; bases with no gene match: 12. The CDR3 covers 15 residues. The CDR3 loop reads CASSPDPAGVATQYF. In nucleotides, the CDR3 is TGTGCCAGCAGCCCGGATCCAGCGGGAGTAGCGACCCAGTACTTC.

The chain uses TRBV29-1 and TRBJ2-3, with 8 bases identical to TRBD1. Germline V gene data show CDR1 as SQVTM and CDR2 as ANQGSEA. The V segment lost 7 bases and the J segment 6 bases; nucleotides outside the gene matches: 9. CDR3 length equals 13 residues. The DNA for the CDR3 is TGCAGCGCTGGACAGGGAAAATTGGATACGCAGTATTTT. Protein: CSAGQGKLDTQYF.

The V and J genes are TRBV6-4 and TRBJ2-1; TRBD1 matches at 8 bases. Germline trimming cut 5 bases from V and 8 bases from J; bases unmatched to any gene: 17. The CDR3 has 17 amino acids. The germline V gene encodes CDR1 MRHNA and CDR2 SNTAGT. The CDR3 reads CASSPHVGQGLGDEQFF. The CDR3 bases are TGTGCCAGCAGTCCTCATGTTGGACAGGGCCTCGGCGATGAGCAGTTCTTC.

This chain links TRBV12-2 with TRBJ2-1; TRBD2, the table's D call, lacks a check against the DNA. TRBV12-2 is a pseudogene. This CDR3 spans 17 amino acids. The CDR3 DNA reads TGTGCAAGTCGCTTAGCGAAAGGGTTGGGACTCTACAATGAGCAGTTCTTC. Its protein product is CASRLAKGLGLYNEQFF.

The V gene is TRBV3-1 (or the pseudogene TRBV3-2), the J gene TRBJ2-3; D is possibly TRBD2 (5 bases). The CDR3 runs to 17 residues. From germline, CDR1 is LGHDT and CDR2 YNNKEL (reference sequence). V lost 0 bases to trimming and J lost 5 bases, with 18 bases between them. The CDR3 region is CASSQERVAGSGDTQYF. The CDR3 coding sequence is TGTGCCAGCAGCCAAGAGCGGGTAGCAGGATCAGGAGATACGCAGTATTTT.

The chain uses TRBV15 and TRBJ2-2; weak D call: TRBD2 (7 bases). V was clipped by 0 bases and J by 6 bases, with 17 bases between them. CDR3 length equals 17 residues. Germline CDR1 is LNHNV and CDR2 is YYDKDF (reference sequence). DNA for the CDR3: TGTGCCACCAGCAGAGATCAGACTAGCAGGGGAGCCGGGGAGCTGTTTTTT. It is translated as CATSRDQTSRGAGELFF.

The rearrangement uses TRBV28 and TRBJ1-5; D gene uncertain. The CDR3 loop spans 13 amino acids. Germline lookup yields CDR1 MDHEN and CDR2 SYDVKM. The V gene lost 8 bases and the J gene lost 2 bases, with 10 bases spanning the gap. The CDR3 sequence is CASSDVGNQPQHF. CDR3 DNA sequence: TGTGCCAGCTCCGATGTAGGCAATCAGCCCCAGCATTTT.

The V gene is TRBV4-2, the J gene TRBJ2-1, with TRBD2 matching over 12 bases. The CDR3 consists of 17 residues. CDR1 and CDR2 from the germline V gene are LGHNA and YNFKEQ. V trimming: 4 bases; J trimming: 7 bases; junction bases outside the gene matches: 11. The DNA of the CDR3 is TGTGCCAGCAGCCTCCGTTTACTAGCGGGAGGAGGGAATGAGCAGTTCTTC. The encoded protein is CASSLRLLAGGGNEQFF.

There are a few counts of this clone. The chain links TRBV7-2 to TRBJ2-1; 7 bases match TRBD1. Germline V gene lookup returns CDR1 SGHTA and CDR2 FQGNSA. V gave up 6 bases and J gave up 0 bases; unmatched junction bases: 2. The CDR3 loop spans 14 amino acids. Written as DNA, the CDR3 is TGTGCCAGCAGGGGGGACAGCTCCTACAATGAGCAGTTCTTC. Translating it yields CASRGDSSYNEQFF.

V gene TRBV7-6 combines with J gene TRBJ2-7, with D possibly TRBD2 on 5 matching bases. Trimming cost V 5 bases and J 0 bases, with 11 bases left between them. The CDR3 contains 14 residues. Germline CDR1 and CDR2: SGHVS and FNYEAQ. DNA of the CDR3: TGTGCCAGCAGCCCCCAGAGGGTCTCCTACGAGCAGTACTTC. The encoded protein is CASSPQRVSYEQYF.

V and J are TRBV7-8 and TRBJ1-4; no clear D gene. The CDR3 loop spans 15 amino acids. V was clipped by 5 bases and J by 8 bases, with 18 bases between them. Per the germline V gene, CDR1 is SGHVS and CDR2 is FQNEAQ. This chain's CDR3 is CASSAIQIVAEKLFF. The CDR3 nucleotides read TGTGCCAGCAGCGCAATACAGATTGTGGCGGAAAAACTGTTTTTT.

The gene calls are TRBV21-1 and TRBJ1-1; TRBD1, the table's D call, was not compared with the DNA. TRBV21-1 is a pseudogene locus. The CDR3 is made up of 13 amino acids. The CDR3 loop reads CASSPGDRTEAFF. In DNA, the CDR3 is TGTGCCAGCAGCCCAGGGGATCGGACTGAAGCTTTCTTT.

J is TRBJ2-7 and V is TRBV19; TRBD1 agrees at 9 bases. Trimming cost V 6 bases and J 6 bases; bases outside gene matches: 18. Looked up from germline, CDR1 is LNHDA and CDR2 is SQIVND (reference sequence). The CDR3 runs 17 residues. CDR3 loop: CASSSPENRGRPGEQYF. The DNA for the CDR3 is TGTGCCAGTAGCTCCCCCGAGAACAGGGGGCGCCCGGGCGAGCAGTACTTC.

The genes are TRBV4-1 and TRBJ1-4; D is unclear. The CDR3 consists of 16 residues. Germline-derived CDR1 and CDR2 are MGHRA and YSYEKL. V was clipped by 0 bases and J by 0 bases, with 8 bases between them. The CDR3 region is CASSQEGLTTNEKLFF. The CDR3 bases are TGCGCCAGCAGCCAAGAGGGCCTAACAACTAATGAAAAACTGTTTTTT.

The chain is built from TRBV2 and TRBJ2-1, with 14 bases fitting TRBD2. Germline V gene lookup returns CDR1 SNHLY and CDR2 FYNNEI. Trimming cost V 5 bases and J 0 bases; bases outside gene matches: 6. CDR3 length: 18 residues. The CDR3 coding sequence is TGTGCCAGCAGTCGGGGACTAGCGGGAGCTTCCTCCTACAATGAGCAGTTCTTC. It is translated as CASSRGLAGASSYNEQFF.

In this sample, this clone turned up a few times. V usage is TRBV19 and J usage is TRBJ2-7, with D perhaps TRBD1 (6 bases). This CDR3 has 14 amino acids. Between the trimmed V and J ends, which lost 3 bases and 4 bases, there was a span of 13 bases. Germline-derived CDR1 and CDR2 are LNHDA and SQIVND (reference sequence). The chain's CDR3 is CASSIRGQRYEQYF. Here the CDR3 DNA reads TGTGCCAGTAGTATCCGTGGACAGCGGTACGAGCAGTACTTC.

This clone was picked up a small number of times. V and J are TRBV28 and TRBJ2-4; 11 positions agree with TRBD1. The CDR3 is made up of 18 amino acids. Germline lookup yields CDR1 MDHEN and CDR2 SYDVKM. The ends lost 5 bases at V and 3 bases at J; junction bases unmatched: 12. CDR3 in DNA: TGTGCCAGCAGTCCTTTATGGGGACAGGGGGACGTCAAAAACATTCAGTACTTC. Its protein is CASSPLWGQGDVKNIQYF.

The chain has TRBV6-2 or TRBV6-3 and TRBJ2-1; a weak D match, TRBD2 (5 bases). V lost 5 bases and J lost 7, with 9 bases in between. CDR1 and CDR2 from the germline V gene are MNHEY and SVGEGT. This CDR3 contains 12 residues. Here the CDR3 reads CASSRGVNEQFF. Here the CDR3 DNA reads TGTGCCAGCAGTCGGGGTGTGAATGAGCAGTTCTTC.